This T cell receptor (beta chain) is from a study of cytomegalovirus exposure and HLA in healthy donors. General observations from the study: Further analysis was carried out later, and it showed several of the most significant clusters appearing linked to common viral pathogens. In a later analysis, CMV-associated beta chains were mostly HLA-associated, it appeared. It was 164 TCR beta chains that were listed as cytomegalovirus-associated.

This PCR relied on a set of 60 Vbeta primers and 13 Jbeta primers. Using immunoSEQ multiplex PCR, the repertoire was profiled, and TCRdb retains in-frame clones only, with some absent. The sample includes some 93,000 clones, 65% to 85% of them seen just once. CDR1 and CDR2 from the germline V gene are MNHEY and SVGAGI. CDR3 length equals 12 residues. V shed 8 bases, J shed 6 bases, and the junction held 5 bases outside the gene matches. As concerns this clone: The antigen is undetermined.

The chain carries TRBV6-5 and TRBJ2-7, with 9 bases fitting TRBD1. The receptor's source is a man in his forties or fifties in good health and CMV-seronegative. Sequenced sample: PBMCs. The DNA of the CDR3 is TGTGCCAGCGGACAGGGGCCCTTCGAGCAGTACTTC. Its protein product is CASGQGPFEQYF.